A single sample is the source of the 4 T cell receptor beta chains below, sequenced in a study of memory CD8 T cells in hepatitis C reinfection. Profiled with immunoSEQ multiplex PCR; TCRdb holds only in-frame clones, not every one. There are 44,000 or so clones in the sample; over 75% occur only once, and around 1.2% lies in the top ten. Time point in this sample: peak reinfection, 3 to 8 weeks after reinfection detection. No in vitro expansion preceded TCR sequencing of the sorted cells. Sequenced material: naive CD8+ T cells sorted from blood. These TCRs come from a young man with hepatitis C virus infection.

The chain has TRBV28 and TRBJ2-3, with TRBD2 identical over 11 bases. V shed 6 bases and J 5 bases; nucleotides not matched to a gene: 7. CDR1 is MDHEN, CDR2 SYDVKM, per germline. There are 15 residues in the CDR3. The CDR3 region is CASRTGLAEKDTQYF. CDR3 DNA sequence: TGTGCCAGCAGGACGGGACTAGCGGAAAAAGATACGCAGTATTTT.

V usage is TRBV5-5 and J usage is TRBJ2-7; 9 bases line up with TRBD2. The V gene end was trimmed by 2 bases and the J gene end by 4 bases; junction bases not matched to a gene: 4. CDR1 and CDR2 from the germline V gene are SGHKS and YYEKEE (reference sequence). The CDR3 extends over 14 amino acids. CDR3 sequence: CASSFSSGSYEQYF. CDR3 nucleotides: TGTGCCAGCAGCTTTAGTAGCGGGAGTTACGAGCAGTACTTC.

This clone showed up just once. The V and J genes are TRBV19 and TRBJ2-1; the match to TRBD2 covers 10 bases. Germline lookup yields CDR1 LNHDA and CDR2 SQIVND (reference sequence). The CDR3 consists of 17 residues. The V gene end was trimmed by 1 base and the J gene end by 5 bases; junction bases not matched to a gene: 8. CDR3 protein: CASSIVTRTSGDNEQFF. CDR3 DNA sequence: TGTGCCAGTAGTATAGTAACGAGGACTAGCGGAGACAATGAGCAGTTCTTC. Full variable domain (outside the CDR3, taken from reference TRBV19 and TRBJ2-1): DGGITQSPKYLFRKEGQNVTLSCEQNLNHDAMYWYRQDPGQGLRLIYYSQIVNDFQKGDIAEGYSVSREKKESFPLTVTSAQKNPTAFYLCASSIVTRTSGDNEQFFGPGTRLTVL.

The chain combines TRBV7-9 with TRBJ2-1; no clear D. CDR1 and CDR2 from the germline V gene are SEHNR and FQNEAQ (reference sequence). V dropped 5 bases and J dropped 4 bases, with 3 bases sitting between them. The CDR3 runs to 11 residues. The CDR3 spells CASSPYNEQFF. The CDR3 DNA is TGTGCCAGCAGCCCATACAATGAGCAGTTCTTC.